This T cell receptor (beta chain) emerged from a study of long-term antiretroviral therapy in people with HIV. The assay used was immunoSEQ (version v3.0), run at survey level. The method was immunoSEQ multiplex PCR; TCRdb's version includes in-frame clones alone and lacks a portion of them. Here the sample spans 25,000 to 35,000 clones, 82% being singletons. V was trimmed by 1 base and J by 3 bases, leaving 12 bases between them. CDR3 length equals 15 residues. Germline lookup yields CDR1 LNHDA and CDR2 SQIVND (reference sequence). HIV-positive participants were all treated in the United States. DNA was extracted from around 1-9.1 million thawed cryopreserved PBMC.

The receptor comes from a man between 50 and 59 years old with HIV. The sequenced sample was unsorted PBMCs, obtained 2.9 years after starting antiretroviral therapy. This rearrangement joins TRBV19 to TRBJ1-1; D is unclear. The CDR3 here is CASSIALGLDTEAFF. As DNA, the CDR3 is TGTGCCAGTAGTATAGCCTTGGGGTTGGACACTGAAGCTTTCTTT.